This T cell receptor (beta chain) was found in a study of shared clonotypes between healthy human individuals. The study, taken as a whole, reports: The study generally estimated greater richness for naive than memory subsets. An expected dependence of interdonor clonotype sharing on sequencing depth was noted. Clonotypes shared by all four sorted-subset donors had higher generation probabilities than non-shared clonotypes.

Germline CDR1 reads SGHRS; CDR2 reads YFSETQ. The CDR3 consists of 13 residues. Trimming cost V 3 bases and J 4 bases, with 10 bases left between them. Investigators spread the genomic DNA of each subset evenly over several immunoSEQ plates. Only in-frame clones appear in the TCRdb table, and some are missing; sequencing was by immunoSEQ multiplex PCR. Here the sample spans 550,000 to 850,000 clones, over 55% being singletons. Remarks on this clone: Its antigen is as yet unknown.

The TCR was taken from a woman under 40 in good health. V and J are TRBV5-1 and TRBJ1-2, with D tentatively TRBD1 (5 bases). The specimen sequenced was memory CD4+ T cells sorted from blood. The subset was: CD45RA-negative fraction. The CDR3 loop is CASSSGTVYGYTF. CDR3 DNA: TGCGCCAGCAGCTCCGGGACGGTCTATGGCTACACCTTC.